The next 5 T cell receptor beta chains were all read from a single sample in a study of graft-versus-host responses after intestinal transplantation. Graft material was processed, releasing intraepithelial and lamina propria lymphocytes. Sequencing was performed with immunoSEQ multiplex PCR; in TCRdb, only in-frame clones are kept and a portion is missing. The data show about 5,700 clones, with 69% seen just once and approximately 29% held by the top ten. The sequencing here drew on ileum tissue, taken about 300 days after intestinal transplant. All receptors come from a human patient who received an intestinal transplant, so some T cells may come from the graft donor.

In its sample, this clone was seen a few times. The genes are TRBV7-9 and TRBJ2-3, with D possibly matching TRBD1 (5 bases). V shed 5 bases and J shed 5 bases, with 23 bases lying between them. Germline V gene lookup returns CDR1 SEHNR and CDR2 FQNEAQ (reference sequence). This CDR3 is 17 amino acids long. DNA of the CDR3: TGTGCCAGCAGCCTTGTCGAGGAATTAGGGGTGGGAGATACGCAGTATTTT. The encoded protein is CASSLVEELGVGDTQYF.

The chain is built from TRBV10-3 and TRBJ2-1; the D gene is possibly TRBD1 (5 bases). The V gene lost 4 bases and the J gene lost 8 bases, with 6 bases spanning the gap. The CDR3 is 11 residues long. The germline gives CDR1 ENHRY, CDR2 SYGVKD. The DNA of the CDR3 is TGTGCCATCAGTGCCAGGGATGAGCAGTTCTTC. Translation: CAISARDEQFF.

The rearrangement joins TRBV7-9 to TRBJ1-1; the D gene is possibly TRBD1 (5 bases). CDR3 size: 14 residues. From germline, CDR1 is SEHNR and CDR2 FQNEAQ (reference sequence). V was cut by 6 bases and J by 1 base, with 12 bases left in between. In DNA, the CDR3 is TGTGCCAGCAGACCGACTACAGGGAACACTGAAGCTTTCTTT. Residues: CASRPTTGNTEAFF.

This clone was observed a single time. The chain carries TRBV7-4 and TRBJ1-2, with 10 bases identical to TRBD1. Germline trimming cut 3 bases from V and 7 bases from J; bases unmatched to any gene: 2. This CDR3 is built from 13 residues. Germline V gene data show CDR1 as SGHVT and CDR2 as SQSDAQ. The CDR3 bases are TGTGCCAGCAGCTTGGACAGGGGGGGTGGCTACACCTTC. Translation: CASSLDRGGGYTF.

This chain links TRBV6-1 with TRBJ1-2; D gene ambiguous. Germline CDR1 is MNHNS and CDR2 is SASEGT. V lost 2 bases, J lost 6 bases, and 13 bases lay in between. The CDR3 is 14 amino acids. CDR3 region: CASSEPYLSHGYTF. The DNA for the CDR3 is TGTGCCAGCAGTGAACCCTACCTCTCGCATGGCTACACCTTC.